Shown below are 2 T cell receptor beta chains from a single sample sequenced in a study of CD8 T cells in ankylosing spondylitis. One entry per CDR3 protein results from TCRdb running MiXCR on the 5' RACE reads. Of roughly 260,000 distinct CDR3 sequences listed, around 20% are singletons. The specimen was blood, either unsorted or a sorted T cell fraction (not recorded which). These TCRs come from a male donor with ankylosing spondylitis or in good health (not recorded which).

This chain joins TRBV27 and TRBJ2-7, with D possibly matching TRBD1 (6 bases). Germline CDR1 MNHEY, CDR2 SMNVEV (reference sequence). The ends were cut back, 6 bases at V and 0 bases at J, with 12 bases in the middle. CDR3 length equals 14 residues. The CDR3 sequence: CASSDGTLSYEQYV. The CDR3 region has the DNA TGTGCCAGCAGCGACGGGACACTCTCCTACGAGCAGTACGTC.

The rearrangement uses TRBV20-1 and TRBJ2-1, with D maybe TRBD2 (6 bases). Germline V gene sequence: CDR1 DFQATT, CDR2 SNEGSKA (reference sequence). V lost 3 bases and J lost 4, with 13 bases in between. The CDR3 is 14 residues long. The CDR3 protein is CSARLRGPYNEQFF. The CDR3 DNA reads TGCAGTGCTAGGTTGCGGGGACCTTACAATGAGCAGTTCTTC.